What follows are 6 T cell receptor beta chains derived from one specimen sequenced in a study of blood T cell repertoires in COVID-19. Here immunoSEQ multiplex PCR was the method, and the copy in TCRdb shows in-frame clones only, minus some. The data contain roughly 280,000 clones, about nine tenths of them singletons. The sample consisted of peripheral blood. The receptors stem from a woman between 50 and 59 years old who had recovered from COVID-19.

The rearrangement uses TRBV21-1 and TRBJ2-7; TRBD1 is the table's D call and was not checked against the DNA. TRBV21-1 has pseudogene status. The CDR3 sequence is 15 residues long. This CDR3 reads CASTPPGQGGYEQYF. CDR3 coding DNA: TGTGCCAGCACCCCACCGGGACAGGGGGGCTACGAGCAGTACTTC.

The gene calls are TRBV4-2 and TRBJ2-3; 8 bases fit TRBD2. With 3 bases clipped from V and 4 bases from J, the junction kept 6 bases outside the gene matches. CDR3 size: 15 residues. CDR1 and CDR2 (germline): LGHNA, YNFKEQ. The CDR3 DNA is TGTGCCAGCAGCCATGGGACTAGGGGCGCAGATACGCAGTATTTT. Protein: CASSHGTRGADTQYF.

The J gene is TRBJ1-4, the V gene TRBV23-1, with 9 bases fitting TRBD1. TRBV23-1 is marked as an open reading frame, function uncertain. The CDR3 runs 15 residues. J lost 7 bases, V lost 3 bases, and 6 bases had no gene match. CDR3 protein: CASSHHRGQIEKLFF. DNA of the CDR3: TGCGCCAGCAGTCACCACAGGGGGCAGATTGAAAAACTGTTTTTT.

This clone was recorded a few times. The chain uses TRBV6-2 or TRBV6-3 and TRBJ2-7; 12 bases map to TRBD2. The CDR3 sequence is 16 residues long. V shed 5 bases, J shed 4 bases, and the junction held 9 bases outside the gene matches. Per germline, CDR1 MNHEY and CDR2 SVGEGT. The CDR3 DNA sequence: TGTGCCAGCAGTCGCTTTGGACTAGCGGGGAGTTACGAGCAGTACTTC. Translated: CASSRFGLAGSYEQYF.

The genes are TRBV6-5 and TRBJ1-4; 10 bases agree with TRBD1. This CDR3 spans 15 amino acids. J was trimmed by 8 bases and V by 5 bases; bases with no gene match: 8. Per the germline V gene, CDR1 is MNHEY and CDR2 is SVGAGI. The CDR3 is CASSHRGQGREKLFF. CDR3 DNA sequence: TGTGCCAGCAGTCACCGGGGACAGGGGAGGGAAAAACTGTTTTTT.

DNA of the CDR3: TGCAGTGCTAGTTTTAAAAACAGGGGGCTGGATGGCTACACCTTC. This codes for CSASFKNRGLDGYTF. The chain has TRBV20-1 and TRBJ1-2; 9 nucleotides align to TRBD1. The V gene end was trimmed by 3 bases and the J gene end by 6 bases; junction bases not matched to a gene: 11. This CDR3 is built from 15 residues. Germline loops: CDR1 DFQATT, CDR2 SNEGSKA (reference sequence).